These 6 T cell receptor beta chains came from one sample sequenced in a study of cytomegalovirus exposure and HLA in healthy donors (TCRdb year 2017). The library was produced with the immunoSEQ multiplex PCR assay. The multiplex PCR relied on a mix of 60 forward primers for TCR Vbeta segments and 13 reverse primers for TCR Jbeta segments. TCRdb took this table from immuneACCESS and kept in-frame rearrangements with V and J called. Such tables lack part of the clones; where checked against another copy, unresolved V genes explain under half of the gap, and the rest is unexplained. The sample table records about 130,000 clones; 10% of these occur just once. The ten largest clones capture under 6% of the sample. The material sequenced was PBMCs. These receptors were collected from a woman aged 18-35 years in good health and CMV-seropositive.

The chain employs TRBV29-1 and TRBJ2-5; tentatively, D is TRBD2 (5 bases). V lost 6 bases to trimming and J lost 7 bases, with 15 bases between them. Looked up from germline, CDR1 is SQVTM and CDR2 is ANQGSEA. The CDR3 is 12 amino acids. Here the CDR3 reads CSVEQLVGTQYF. The CDR3 DNA reads as TGCAGCGTCGAGCAACTAGTTGGGACCCAGTACTTC.

The V and J genes are TRBV5-1 and TRBJ1-1; no definite D call. V was shortened by 5 bases and J by 5 bases, with 16 bases between the two germline ends. CDR1 is SGHRS, CDR2 YFSETQ, per germline. This CDR3 region has 14 residues. CDR3 nucleotide sequence: TGCGCCAGCAGATTCCTTGCGACGAGGACTGAAGCTTTCTTT. Residues: CASRFLATRTEAFF.

The genes are TRBV6-6 and TRBJ2-7, with TRBD1 matching over 8 bases. The CDR3 length is 12 residues. Trimming took 10 bases from V and 9 from J; bases not matched to a gene: 11. Germline CDR1 reads MNHNY; CDR2 reads SVGAGI (reference sequence). This CDR3 is CATRTGTAGQYF. DNA of the CDR3: TGTGCCACCAGGACAGGGACGGCAGGGCAGTACTTC.

There are a few counts of this clone. The chain has TRBV4-1 and TRBJ1-2; D perhaps matches TRBD1 (5 bases). In germline, CDR1 is MGHRA, CDR2 YSYEKL. The CDR3 is 15 amino acids. V lost 1 base and J lost 2, with 11 bases in between. CDR3 region: CASSQGPPGNYGYTF. In DNA form, the CDR3 reads TGCGCCAGCAGCCAAGGGCCTCCAGGGAACTATGGCTACACCTTC.

The V call is TRBV5-1, the J call TRBJ2-6, with D perhaps matching TRBD1 (5 bases). V was cut by 3 bases and J by 0 bases, with 13 bases left in between. The CDR3 extends over 17 amino acids. Germline CDR1 is SGHRS and CDR2 is YFSETQ. The DNA for the CDR3 is TGCGCCAGCAGCTCCGCCCCGCAGGGCTCTGGGGCCAACGTCCTGACTTTC. It specifies CASSSAPQGSGANVLTF.

This CDR3 reads CASSLLAGVEETQYF. Written as DNA, the CDR3 is TGTGCCAGCAGCCTACTAGCGGGAGTTGAGGAGACCCAGTACTTC. V usage is TRBV7-2 and J usage is TRBJ2-5; 11 bases align to TRBD2. CDR1 and CDR2 from the germline V gene are SGHTA and FQGNSA. CDR3 length: 15 amino acids. Losses at the gene ends were 5 bases for V and 5 bases for J; bases not matched to a gene: 7.